Shown below are 20 T cell receptor beta chains from a single sample sequenced in a study of vaccination and CD4 T cells after COVID-19. Sample treatment: approximately nine-day PBMC culture with coronavirus spike peptide pools or control peptides (ViraFEST assay). These receptors have no known antigen. Sequencing of the DNA from cultured CD4+ T cells was carried out with the Oncomine TCR Beta short-read assay. TCRdb re-derived calls from the PCR reads in MiXCR, one entry per CDR3 protein. This sample has about 19,000 distinct CDR3 sequences, with roughly 23% found just once. The sample consisted of cultured CD4+ T cells from blood. These receptors all come from a human donor with COVID-19.

This clonotype was observed a few times. The chain couples TRBV12-3 or TRBV12-4 to TRBJ1-5; D uncertain. V gave up 1 base and J gave up 0 bases, with 7 bases separating them. CDR3 size: 15 residues. CDR3 sequence reads: CASSLDQNSNQPQHF. The CDR3 region has the DNA TGTGCCAGCAGTTTAGACCAGAATAGCAATCAGCCCCAGCATTTT.

This clonotype was picked up a small number of times. The chain employs TRBV6-1 and TRBJ1-4, with D perhaps matching TRBD1 (5 bases). Germline V gene data show CDR1 as MNHNS and CDR2 as SASEGT. This CDR3 has 13 amino acids. V lost 5 bases, J lost 13 bases, and 17 bases lay in between. The CDR3 reads CASSQTPTERLFF. The CDR3 region has the DNA TGTGCCAGCAGTCAGACACCGACAGAGAGACTGTTTTTT.

The chain joins TRBV28 to TRBJ1-6; D is possibly TRBD1 (6 bases). The CDR3 runs to 15 residues. V gave up 3 bases and J gave up 9 bases, with 15 bases separating them. CDR1 and CDR2 (germline): MDHEN, SYDVKM. The DNA of the CDR3 is TGTGCCAGCAGTTTGGGGGACACTGGGGTTTCACCCCTCCACTTT. Its protein is CASSLGDTGVSPLHF.

V gene TRBV7-6 combines with J gene TRBJ2-2; weak D call: TRBD2 (8 bases). This CDR3 region has 17 residues. Germline assignment: CDR1 SGHVS and CDR2 FNYEAQ. Trimming removed 5 bases at V and 6 bases at J, with 22 bases between. This chain's CDR3 is CASSRPGGTEGPGELFF. The CDR3 DNA sequence: TGTGCCAGCAGCCGACCGGGGGGGACAGAGGGGCCCGGGGAGCTGTTTTTT.

The chain carries TRBV5-1 and TRBJ1-1, with D perhaps TRBD1 (5 bases). Germline CDR1 and CDR2: SGHRS and YFSETQ. Trimming removed 4 bases at V and 4 bases at J, with 20 bases between. This CDR3 contains 16 residues. CDR3 residues: CASSPERSGLSTEAFF. In DNA, the CDR3 is TGCGCCAGCAGCCCGGAGCGATCAGGGTTATCCACTGAAGCTTTCTTT.

The chain combines TRBV21-1 with TRBJ2-3; the table's D call of TRBD1 was not tested on the DNA. TRBV21-1 is reported as a pseudogene. This CDR3 has 16 residues. CDR3 nucleotide sequence: TGTGCCAGCAGCAAAGACGAGACAGGGGGCACAGATACGCAGTATTTT. This codes for CASSKDETGGTDTQYF.

Points on this clonotype: An end of the junction differs from the germline gene, which may be a read error. The rearrangement joins TRBV2 to TRBJ2-2; tentative D call: TRBD2 (7 bases). Germline values: CDR1 SNHLY, CDR2 FYNNEI. The CDR3 runs 14 residues. CDR3 coding DNA: TGTGCCAGCACGGCAAGCGGGGACACCGGGGAGCTGTCTTTT. Amino acid sequence: CASTASGDTGELSF.

The V and J genes are TRBV5-4 and TRBJ1-3; no clear D gene. CDR3 length equals 13 residues. V lost 0 bases, J lost 4 bases, and 5 bases lay in between. Germline loops: CDR1 SGHNT, CDR2 YYREEE (reference sequence). CDR3 residues: CASSLGQGNTIYF. CDR3 nucleotide sequence: TGTGCCAGCAGCTTGGGGCAAGGAAACACCATATATTTT.

J is TRBJ2-5 and V is TRBV23-1; 10 bases agree with TRBD2. TRBV23-1 carries the ORF label, with uncertain function. The J segment lost 2 bases and the V segment lost 1 base, leaving 4 bases of the junction unmatched. The CDR3 totals 16 residues. The CDR3 loop is CASSQLKRGGQETQYF. The CDR3 region has the DNA TGCGCCAGCAGTCAATTGAAGCGGGGGGGACAAGAGACCCAGTACTTC.

This chain uses TRBV6-1 with TRBJ2-7, with 7 bases matching TRBD1. In germline, CDR1 is MNHNS, CDR2 SASEGT. This CDR3 region has 15 residues. V was clipped by 6 bases and J by 0 bases; unmatched bases: 8. The CDR3 loop is CASSRDSINSYEQYF. The CDR3 DNA reads TGTGCCAGCAGCCGGGACAGTATTAACTCCTACGAGCAGTACTTC.

The sample holds a few counts of this clonotype. The rearrangement links TRBV21-1 to TRBJ1-1; TRBD1, the D gene given by the table, was not confirmed from the DNA. TRBV21-1 is tagged as a pseudogene. The CDR3 consists of 19 residues. CDR3 protein: CASSKGGTGGGETNTEAFF. The CDR3 DNA follows: TGTGCCAGCAGCAAAGGGGGTACAGGGGGCGGAGAAACGAACACTGAAGCTTTCTTT.

The J gene is TRBJ2-3, the V gene TRBV11-2, with D perhaps given as TRBD1 or TRBD2 (6 bases each). The germline gives CDR1 SGHAT, CDR2 FQNNGV. V lost 1 base to trimming and J lost 0 bases, with 14 bases between them. This CDR3 comprises 17 residues. The CDR3 nucleotides are TGTGCCAGCAGCTTAGTAACGACGGGGGCTAGCACAGATACGCAGTATTTT. This translates into CASSLVTTGASTDTQYF.

This clonotype was picked up a small number of times. The chain has TRBV15 and TRBJ2-3; D is unclear. The ends were cut back, 0 bases at V and 0 bases at J, with 7 bases in the middle. The germline gives CDR1 LNHNV, CDR2 YYDKDF (reference sequence). This CDR3 is built from 15 residues. CDR3 in DNA: TGTGCCACCAGCAGAGATGCGGTTAGCACAGATACGCAGTATTTT. Its protein is CATSRDAVSTDTQYF.

This sequence joins TRBV27 and TRBJ2-5; no definite D call. The CDR3 spans 15 residues. Trimming cost V 6 bases and J 2 bases, with 16 bases left between them. In germline, CDR1 is MNHEY, CDR2 SMNVEV (reference sequence). The CDR3 DNA follows: TGTGCCAGCAGCACACGACCCTGGGCACAAGAGACCCAGTACTTC. This encodes CASSTRPWAQETQYF.

This clonotype turned up a few times. The chain couples TRBV2 to TRBJ2-1; TRBD2 aligns across 9 bases. The J segment lost 5 bases and the V segment lost 4 bases, leaving 3 bases of the junction unmatched. The CDR3 runs to 14 residues. In germline, CDR1 is SNHLY, CDR2 FYNNEI. The CDR3 here is CASSATSGNNEQFF. The CDR3 region has the DNA TGTGCCAGCAGTGCGACTAGCGGAAACAATGAGCAGTTCTTC.

The rearrangement joins TRBV6-5 to TRBJ2-1, with D possibly matching TRBD2 (5 bases). Germline CDR1 and CDR2: MNHEY and SVGAGI. This CDR3 spans 15 amino acids. V was cut by 1 base and J by 0 bases, with 7 bases left in between. The CDR3 DNA reads TGTGCCAGCAGTTACTTCGGACTCTCCTACAATGAGCAGTTCTTC. It translates to CASSYFGLSYNEQFF.

This clonotype was observed a few times. The chain joins TRBV6-4 to TRBJ1-2, with 7 bases matching TRBD1. The V segment lost 8 bases and the J segment 4 bases; nucleotides outside the gene matches: 16. This CDR3 is 16 amino acids long. Germline loops: CDR1 MRHNA, CDR2 SNTAGT. The CDR3 loop is CASPDRPNYGCYGYTF. The CDR3 nucleotides are TGTGCCAGCCCGGACAGGCCCAACTACGGGTGCTATGGCTACACCTTC.

The V call is TRBV4-1, the J call TRBJ1-6, with D unclear. This CDR3 comprises 14 residues. The ends were cut back, 0 bases at V and 12 bases at J, with 12 bases in the middle. Per germline, CDR1 MGHRA and CDR2 YSYEKL. CDR3 sequence (DNA): TGCGCCAGCAGCCAAGATCCTCAGGTTTTACCCCTCCACTTT. Its translation is CASSQDPQVLPLHF.

The sample holds a few counts of this clonotype. This rearrangement joins TRBV6-2 or TRBV6-3 to TRBJ2-5, with D perhaps assigned TRBD1 or TRBD2 (7 bases each). Germline-derived CDR1 and CDR2 are MNHEY and SVGEGT. The CDR3 loop spans 15 amino acids. V lost 6 bases to trimming and J lost 9 bases, with 23 bases between them. CDR3 sequence reads: CASRDPSGGEWAQYF. The CDR3 bases are TGTGCCAGCAGAGATCCTTCAGGGGGGGAATGGGCCCAGTACTTC.

The chain employs TRBV5-1 and TRBJ2-5, with TRBD1 matching 9 bases. This CDR3 is built from 15 residues. Germline V gene data show CDR1 as SGHRS and CDR2 as YFSETQ. The J segment lost 2 bases and the V segment lost 3 bases, leaving 5 bases of the junction unmatched. DNA of the CDR3: TGCGCCAGCAGCTGGGGACAGGGAGATCAAGAGACCCAGTACTTC. Amino acids: CASSWGQGDQETQYF. Full variable domain (missing parts from reference TRBV5-1 and TRBJ2-5): KAGVTQTPRYLIKTRGQQVTLSCSPISGHRSVSWYQQTPGQGLQFLFEYFSETQRNKGNFPGRFSGRQFSNSRSEMNVSTLELGDSALYLCASSWGQGDQETQYFGPGTRLLVL.